The next 28 T cell receptor beta chains were all read from a single sample in a study of blood T cell repertoires in COVID-19. Clones were read by immunoSEQ multiplex PCR, and TCRdb kept only the in-frame ones, dropping some. The sample has 150,000 to 200,000 clones, more than 75% seen once. Sequenced sample: PBMCs or T cells enriched from blood (not recorded which). The receptors originated from a woman aged 50 to 60 with acute COVID-19.

The rearrangement uses TRBV6-1 and TRBJ1-6; possibly TRBD1 for D (6 bases). V gave up 6 bases and J gave up 12 bases, with 12 bases separating them. CDR1 is MNHNS, CDR2 SASEGT, per germline. The CDR3 sequence is 12 residues long. The CDR3 reads CASSLQGEPLHF. The CDR3 nucleotides are TGTGCCAGCAGCCTACAGGGTGAACCCCTCCACTTT.

The chain combines TRBV19 with TRBJ1-2; a possible D gene is TRBD1 (6 bases). Germline CDR1 LNHDA, CDR2 SQIVND (reference sequence). V lost 3 bases to trimming and J lost 8 bases, with 13 bases between them. The CDR3 is 13 residues long. The CDR3 spells CASSIYSGVGYTF. The CDR3 DNA is TGTGCCAGTAGTATTTATTCAGGGGTCGGCTACACCTTC.

This chain uses TRBV18 with TRBJ1-1; no reliable D call. Per germline, CDR1 KGHSH and CDR2 LQKENI. The V and J ends lost 2 bases and 5 bases respectively, with 6 bases between them. This CDR3 is built from 12 residues. CDR3 residues: CASSPFGTEAFF. The CDR3, as DNA: TGTGCCAGCTCACCATTCGGTACTGAAGCTTTCTTT.

This clone was seen once. The genes are TRBV6-1 and TRBJ1-5, with a tentative D call TRBD1 (6 bases). The CDR3 runs to 16 residues. Trimming took off 2 bases at V and 0 bases at J, with 11 bases between the two ends. The germline V gene has CDR1 MNHNS and CDR2 SASEGT. CDR3 DNA: TGTGCCAGCAGTGAAAGGGGGTCCTTTAGCAATCAGCCCCAGCATTTT. Protein: CASSERGSFSNQPQHF.

This clone has just a few counts. The rearrangement joins TRBV11-2 to TRBJ1-6; no definite D call. The length of the CDR3 is 14 residues. Germline V gene lookup returns CDR1 SGHAT and CDR2 FQNNGV. Between the trimmed V and J ends, which lost 4 bases and 9 bases, there was a span of 13 bases. This CDR3 reads CASSSPGVSSPLHF. Written as DNA, the CDR3 is TGTGCCAGCAGCTCTCCGGGAGTCAGTTCACCCCTCCACTTT. The entire variable domain, with the rest obtained from reference TRBV11-2 and TRBJ1-6, is as follows: EAGVAQSPRYKIIEKRQSVAFWCNPISGHATLYWYQQILGQGPKLLIQFQNNGVVDDSQLPKDRFSAERLKGVDSTLKIQPAKLEDSAVYLCASSSPGVSSPLHFGNGTRLTVT.

The V gene is TRBV24-1, the J gene TRBJ1-2; D perhaps matches TRBD1 (6 bases). Germline V gene lookup returns CDR1 KGHDR and CDR2 SFDVKD. V was clipped by 4 bases and J by 3 bases, with 14 bases between them. The CDR3 runs 15 residues. CDR3 sequence (DNA): TGTGCCACCAGTGACCCGACAGGAAGCGACTATGGCTACACCTTC. Amino acid sequence: CATSDPTGSDYGYTF.

The CDR3 region is CASSLLGSGGDTQYF. The DNA for the CDR3 is TGTGCCAGCAGCTTACTCGGCAGCGGGGGTGATACGCAGTATTTT. V is TRBV7-3 and J is TRBJ2-3, with TRBD2 matching over 8 bases. V was pared by 2 bases and J by 6 bases, with 7 bases of the junction left unmatched. The CDR3 length is 15 residues. CDR1 SGHTA and CDR2 FQGTGA come from the germline V gene. Looking up the rest from reference TRBV7-3 and TRBJ2-3 gives the full variable domain: GAGVSQTPSNKVTEKGKYVELRCDPISGHTALYWYRQSLGQGPEFLIYFQGTGAADDSGLPNDRFFAVRPEGSVSTLKIQRTERGDSAVYLCASSLLGSGGDTQYFGPGTRLTVL.

This clone was observed a few times. CDR3 residues: CASSRTGGANRSPLHF. The CDR3 DNA reads as TGTGCCAGCAGTAGAACAGGGGGCGCAAATCGTTCACCCCTCCACTTT. The chain recombines TRBV2 with TRBJ1-6, with 9 nucleotides matching TRBD1. Trimming at V came to 5 bases and at J to 9 bases, leaving 11 bases not matched to a gene. CDR3 length equals 16 residues. CDR1 is SNHLY and CDR2 is FYNNEI in the germline V gene.

This chain connects TRBV4-3 to TRBJ2-1; weak D call: TRBD1 (8 bases). Germline V CDR1 and CDR2: LGHNA, YSLEER. The length of the CDR3 is 18 residues. Trimming took 4 bases from V and 5 from J, leaving 24 bases between them. This CDR3 is CASSLGGLGTGDNNEQFF. The CDR3 region has the DNA TGCGCCAGCAGCCTGGGGGGGTTAGGGACAGGTGACAACAATGAGCAGTTCTTC.

The CDR3 DNA is TGTGCCAGCTCACCTAAAGACCAGGTCCTTTCTGGCTACACCTTC. It encodes CASSPKDQVLSGYTF. V and J are TRBV18 and TRBJ1-2, with no clear D. Germline CDR1 and CDR2: KGHSH and LQKENI. The CDR3 is 15 amino acids. Trimming took 3 bases from V and 7 from J, leaving 18 bases between them. Using reference TRBV18 and TRBJ1-2 for the parts outside the CDR3, the full variable domain is NAGVMQNPRHLVRRRGQEARLRCSPMKGHSHVYWYRQLPEEGLKFMVYLQKENIIDESGMPKERFSAEFPKEGPSILRIQQVVRGDSAAYFCASSPKDQVLSGYTFGSGTRLTVV.

The V gene is TRBV13, the J gene TRBJ2-2, with 7 bases fitting TRBD2. Germline CDR1 and CDR2: PRHDT and FYEKMQ (reference sequence). J gave up 0 bases and V 2 bases, and 3 bases lay outside the gene matches. This CDR3 comprises 16 residues. DNA of the CDR3: TGTGCCAGCAGCTTACGCGGGAGAGCGAACACCGGGGAGCTGTTTTTT. It specifies CASSLRGRANTGELFF.

This rearrangement joins TRBV7-3 to TRBJ2-3; TRBD1 aligns across 7 bases. Germline CDR1 SGHTA, CDR2 FQGTGA. Trimming removed 5 bases from V and 4 bases from J; junction bases left unmatched: 3. The length of the CDR3 is 13 residues. The CDR3 DNA is TGTGCCAGCAGCCGTCAGGGGGCAGATACGCAGTATTTT. Translated: CASSRQGADTQYF.

J is TRBJ2-1 and V is TRBV24-1; 11 bases fit TRBD1. The J segment lost 7 bases and the V segment lost 9 bases, leaving 7 bases of the junction unmatched. This CDR3 region has 14 residues. The germline gives CDR1 KGHDR, CDR2 SFDVKD. DNA of the CDR3: TGTGCCACCGCAGGGACAGGGGGGGGTAATGAGCAGTTCTTC. Its translation is CATAGTGGGNEQFF.

This clone occurred a few times. The CDR3 loop is CASSLAPSGGAGDTQYF. In DNA form, the CDR3 reads TGTGCCAGCAGCTTAGCGCCCAGCGGGGGGGCAGGAGATACGCAGTATTTT. This sequence joins TRBV7-2 and TRBJ2-3; 10 bases map to TRBD2. The CDR3 runs to 17 residues. The V segment lost 0 bases and the J segment 5 bases; nucleotides outside the gene matches: 8. Germline assignment: CDR1 SGHTA and CDR2 FQGNSA.

V gene TRBV6-5 combines with J gene TRBJ1-2, with D possibly being TRBD1 (6 bases). The germline gives CDR1 MNHEY, CDR2 SVGAGI. Trimming took 7 bases from V and 5 from J, leaving 20 bases between them. The CDR3 contains 15 residues. CDR3 DNA sequence: TGTGCCAGCAACCTTGTACAGGGTGTCGGATATGGCTACACCTTC. Translating it yields CASNLVQGVGYGYTF.

This clone was seen only a few times. This chain uses TRBV7-9 with TRBJ1-1, with 7 nucleotides matching TRBD1. J gave up 10 bases and V 4 bases, and 12 bases lay outside the gene matches. Germline CDR1 is SEHNR and CDR2 is FQNEAQ (reference sequence). CDR3 length: 14 amino acids. The CDR3 coding sequence is TGTGCCAGCAGCTCCCCCCAGGGGGGCGTCGGAGCTTTCTTT. Protein sequence: CASSSPQGGVGAFF.

CDR3 DNA: TGTGCCAGCAGCTGGGGACTAGCGGAGCTAGCCAAAAACATTCAGTACTTC. The encoded protein is CASSWGLAELAKNIQYF. The chain carries TRBV5-4 and TRBJ2-4; 11 positions agree with TRBD2. This CDR3 contains 17 residues. Germline CDR1 SGHNT, CDR2 YYREEE (reference sequence). Losses at the gene ends were 3 bases for V and 0 bases for J; bases not matched to a gene: 5. The full variable domain, rest sourced from reference TRBV5-4 and TRBJ2-4, is ETGVTQSPTHLIKTRGQQVTLRCSSQSGHNTVSWYQQALGQGPQFIFQYYREEENGRGNFPPRFSGLQFPNYSSELNVNALELDDSALYLCASSWGLAELAKNIQYFGAGTRLSVL.

The chain employs TRBV7-9 and TRBJ1-2; 9 bases align to TRBD1. The CDR3 loop spans 13 amino acids. The ends lost 3 bases at V and 8 bases at J; junction bases unmatched: 4. Germline V gene data show CDR1 as SEHNR and CDR2 as FQNEAQ (reference sequence). The DNA of the CDR3 is TGTGCCAGCAGCTTCGGGACAGGGATGGGCTACACCTTC. Translation: CASSFGTGMGYTF.

This clone was observed many times. The genes are TRBV4-1 and TRBJ1-6; D call uncertain. The germline V gene has CDR1 MGHRA and CDR2 YSYEKL. The CDR3 sequence is 16 residues long. The V end lost 4 bases, the J end lost 1 base, and 11 bases lay between the germline ends. DNA for the CDR3: TGCGCCAGCAGCCCACCCCGGGAGTCCTATAATTCACCCCTCCACTTT. It encodes CASSPPRESYNSPLHF.

The gene calls are TRBV11-2 and TRBJ2-2; the D gene is possibly TRBD1 (5 bases). CDR1 and CDR2 (germline): SGHAT, FQNNGV. Trimming removed 5 bases from V and 6 bases from J, with 16 bases in between. The CDR3 has 15 amino acids. The CDR3 protein is CASSIQATAAGELFF. CDR3 coding DNA: TGTGCCAGCAGCATACAGGCCACCGCGGCCGGGGAGCTGTTTTTT.

The DNA for the CDR3 is TGCGCCAGCAGCTTCAGCGGGGGGCTAGAAGGCACTGAAGCTTTCTTT. Translated: CASSFSGGLEGTEAFF. The V call is TRBV5-1, the J call TRBJ1-1; a weak D match, TRBD1 (6 bases). The CDR3 runs to 16 residues. Trimming took off 2 bases at V and 4 bases at J, with 18 bases between the two ends. From germline, CDR1 is SGHRS and CDR2 YFSETQ. The entire variable domain, with the rest obtained from reference TRBV5-1 and TRBJ1-1, is as follows: KAGVTQTPRYLIKTRGQQVTLSCSPISGHRSVSWYQQTPGQGLQFLFEYFSETQRNKGNFPGRFSGRQFSNSRSEMNVSTLELGDSALYLCASSFSGGLEGTEAFFGQGTRLTVV.

The genes are TRBV18 and TRBJ2-3; 7 nucleotides align to TRBD2. Germline V gene lookup returns CDR1 KGHSH and CDR2 LQKENI. V shed 3 bases, J shed 1 base, and the junction held 4 bases outside the gene matches. This CDR3 has 15 amino acids. CDR3: CASSPTSKGTDTQYF. Written as DNA, the CDR3 is TGTGCCAGCTCACCGACTAGCAAGGGCACAGATACGCAGTATTTT.

This clone was seen more than once but under ten times. J is TRBJ1-1 and V is TRBV5-1; 8 bases fit TRBD1. Trimming took 0 bases from V and 5 from J; bases not matched to a gene: 15. CDR3 length: 18 residues. Germline CDR1 is SGHRS and CDR2 is YFSETQ. CDR3 sequence reads: CASSLATGQDPSLTEAFF. CDR3 bases: TGCGCCAGCAGCTTGGCAACGGGACAGGATCCGTCATTGACTGAAGCTTTCTTT.

The chain carries TRBV6-4 and TRBJ2-2; D not certain. The CDR3 loop spans 12 amino acids. The germline V gene encodes CDR1 MRHNA and CDR2 SNTAGT. With 2 bases removed from V and 11 bases from J, the gap between germline ends came to 9 bases. The CDR3 DNA sequence: TGTGCCAGCAGTGACGTGGCAGGAGAGCTGTTTTTT. It is translated as CASSDVAGELFF.

The V and J genes are TRBV28 and TRBJ1-5; D may be TRBD1 (5 bases). The CDR3 has 15 amino acids. Germline-derived CDR1 and CDR2 are MDHEN and SYDVKM. Trimming took 1 base from V and 6 from J, leaving 13 bases between them. The CDR3 is CASSLFREVSQPQHF. The CDR3 coding sequence is TGTGCCAGCAGTTTATTCAGGGAAGTGAGTCAGCCCCAGCATTTT.

This rearrangement joins TRBV5-1 to TRBJ1-2; the D gene is possibly TRBD1 (5 bases). Trimming took 4 bases from V and 8 from J, leaving 15 bases between them. Germline-derived CDR1 and CDR2 are SGHRS and YFSETQ. This CDR3 comprises 13 residues. CDR3 nucleotide sequence: TGCGCCAGCAGCGCCGACAGCCAAGGCGGCTACACCTTC. Its translation: CASSADSQGGYTF.

The V and J genes are TRBV6-5 and TRBJ1-5; 8 bases map to TRBD1. Losses at the gene ends were 6 bases for V and 7 bases for J; bases not matched to a gene: 11. This CDR3 contains 15 residues. Germline CDR1 MNHEY, CDR2 SVGAGI. CDR3 in amino acids: CASSQAGGAGQPQHF. The CDR3 DNA sequence: TGTGCCAGCAGCCAAGCAGGGGGCGCGGGGCAGCCCCAGCATTTT.

J is TRBJ1-3 and V is TRBV28; maybe TRBD1 (6 bases). This CDR3 region has 15 residues. CDR1 is MDHEN, CDR2 SYDVKM, per germline. Between the trimmed V and J ends, which lost 6 bases and 0 bases, there was a span of 12 bases. This chain's CDR3 is CASSSTGSSGNTIYF. The CDR3 nucleotides read TGTGCCAGCAGCAGTACAGGGAGCTCTGGAAACACCATATATTTT.